This T cell receptor (beta chain) was sequenced during a study of blood T cell repertoires in COVID-19. Study at large: COVID-19 samples collected from the United States, Italy and Spain covered acute and convalescent phases. T cells, B-cell-depleted T cells, or PBMCs supplied cDNA or gDNA.

Sequencing used immunoSEQ multiplex PCR; TCRdb keeps in-frame clones, though not all of them. The sample shows under 200,000 clones, roughly 80% of them seen only once. CDR3 size: 14 residues. CDR1 is SGHTA, CDR2 FQGNSA, per germline. The V and J ends lost 3 bases and 5 bases respectively, with 13 bases between them. The TCR sequence derives from a man between 65 and 85 years old with acute or convalescent COVID-19. Sequencing input: peripheral blood. The chain uses TRBV7-2 and TRBJ1-1; no clear D gene. The CDR3 loop reads CASSFAGRDTEAFF. CDR3 nucleotides: TGTGCCAGCAGCTTCGCCGGGAGGGATACTGAAGCTTTCTTT.